Sequencing of this T cell receptor (beta chain) was carried out in a study of identical twins. This clonotype showed up just a few times. Its antigen is not identified. Carrying unique molecular identifiers, the cDNA also gained a universal primer site through template switching. TCRdb ran MiXCR on the 5' RACE reads and lists one entry per CDR3 protein. Found here are 1.5 million to 2 million distinct CDR3 sequences, roughly a third of them singletons; the top ten hold over 0.25%. General study results and limits: Partial confounding of zero-insertion analyses by invariant MAIT and iNKT cells was possible. Sequences that were beta out-of-frame showed weaker excess twin sharing.

Source material: cord blood. The sequence was collected from a newborn girl in good health.

Written as DNA, the CDR3 is TGTGCCACCGCATTCCCAAACAGGGCAGGCTACACCTTC. This gives the protein CATAFPNRAGYTF. The chain carries TRBV28 and TRBJ1-2; a weak D match, TRBD1 (6 bases). This CDR3 is built from 13 residues. Germline lookup yields CDR1 MDHEN and CDR2 SYDVKM. Deletions cut 10 bases from V and 8 bases from J, with 20 bases between.